Listed below are T cell receptor beta chains from one sample, sequenced in a study of shared clonotypes between healthy human individuals. Measured with immunoSEQ multiplex PCR; TCRdb has only the in-frame clones, and not every one. The sample carries some 1.1 million clones, approximately 80% recorded once. Sample: memory CD4+ T cells from PBMCs. The source is a young man in good health. Some clones in this sample may be carry-over from other donors' samples. Both conserved end residues are part of each CDR3. The order of the fields is clone size, D gene, V gene, J gene, CDR3 length, CDR3 protein, CDR3 DNA. The D gene is left open where the match is weak. Size tells how often a clone was seen (once, few, many) or the class of an expanded clone, and some rows leave it out.

NA	NA	TRBV5-1	TRBJ2-5	13	CASSLGLLETQYF	TGCGCCAGCAGCTTGGGTCTGTTGGAGACCCAGTACTTC
once	NA	TRBV6-6	TRBJ1-2	13	CASSLQGENGYTF	TGTGCCAGCAGCCTACAGGGAGAAAATGGCTACACCTTC
NA	TRBD1	TRBV5-1	TRBJ1-2	13	CASSSEGARGYTF	TGCGCCAGCAGCTCAGAGGGGGCTAGAGGCTACACCTTC
few	NA	TRBV18	TRBJ1-5	12	CASSPPHQPQHF	TGTGCCAGCTCGCCTCCCCATCAGCCCCAGCATTTT
NA	TRBD1	TRBV5-1	TRBJ1-5	14	CASSSGQGNQPQHF	TGCGCCAGCAGCTCCGGACAGGGCAATCAGCCCCAGCATTTT
NA	NA	TRBV21-1	TRBJ2-5	15	CASSRAGTANGTQYF	TGTGCCAGCAGCAGGGCCGGGACGGCGAATGGGACCCAGTACTTC
NA	NA	TRBV6-1	TRBJ1-1	16	CASSEAITPGHMTGVF	TGTGCCAGCAGTGAGGCAATCACGCCGGGACATATGACGGGGGTATTT
few	TRBD1	TRBV27	TRBJ1-2	15	CASSSRDRGAYGYTF	TGTGCCAGCAGTTCACGCGACAGGGGGGCTTATGGCTACACCTTC
NA	TRBD1	TRBV30	TRBJ2-3	17	CAWNPRSDRLGPDTQYF	TGTGCCTGGAACCCCCGTTCGGACAGGCTGGGGCCAGATACGCAGTATTTT
NA	NA	TRBV27	TRBJ2-7	14	CASSLAGLFYEQYF	TGTGCCAGCAGTTTGGCGGGACTCTTTTACGAGCAGTACTTC
NA	NA	TRBV7-9	TRBJ1-2	14	CASSLENGAYGYTF	TGTGCCAGCAGCTTAGAAAATGGGGCTTATGGCTACACCTTC
few	TRBD2	TRBV15	TRBJ2-3	16	CATSRVGSGSTDTQYF	TGTGCCACCAGCAGAGTGGGTAGCGGGAGCACAGATACGCAGTATTTT
NA	NA	TRBV30	TRBJ1-3	11	CAWKNGNTIYF	TGTGCCTGGAAGAATGGAAACACCATATATTTT
NA	NA	TRBV30	TRBJ1-4	15	CAWSGPRAGNEKLFF	TGTGCCTGGAGTGGCCCTAGGGCCGGAAATGAAAAACTGTTTTTT
NA	NA	TRBV11-2	TRBJ1-2	14	CASSPSPANYGYTF	TGTGCCAGCAGTCCTTCGCCCGCAAACTATGGCTACACCTTC
NA	TRBD1	TRBV27	TRBJ1-6	16	CASSFLGTANNSPLHF	TGTGCCAGCAGTTTTTTAGGGACAGCTAATAATTCACCCCTCCACTTT
NA	TRBD2	TRBV5-1	TRBJ2-2	21	CASSHRLSGRATGSDTGELFF	TGCGCCAGCAGCCACCGCCTCAGCGGGAGGGCCACCGGTTCCGACACCGGGGAGCTGTTTTTT
NA	TRBD2	TRBV18	TRBJ2-1	19	CASSRGVAGGRSSYNEQFF	TGTGCCAGCTCCCGGGGAGTAGCGGGAGGCCGGAGCTCCTACAATGAGCAGTTCTTC
NA	NA	TRBV5-1	TRBJ1-3	16	CASSLSGAPTESTIYF	TGCGCCAGCAGCTTGAGTGGGGCTCCGACTGAATCCACCATATATTTT
NA	NA	TRBV7-9	TRBJ2-7	14	CASSFFPRYYEQYF	TGTGCCAGCAGCTTCTTCCCACGATATTACGAGCAGTACTTC
NA	NA	TRBV6-6	TRBJ2-3	15	CASSYQLAGTDTQYF	TGTGCCAGCAGTTATCAGTTAGCGGGCACAGATACGCAGTATTTT
NA	TRBD1	TRBV5-4	TRBJ2-7	15	CASSHGTGVSYEQYF	TGTGCCAGCAGCCACGGGACAGGAGTTTCCTACGAGCAGTACTTC
NA	NA	TRBV14	TRBJ1-3	16	CASSPRTVSAGNTIYF	TGTGCCAGCAGCCCGCGGACCGTCAGTGCGGGAAACACCATATATTTT
NA	TRBD2	TRBV7-3	TRBJ2-1	16	CASSLTPTSGYNEQFF	TGTGCCAGCAGCTTAACCCCAACTAGCGGCTACAATGAGCAGTTCTTC
NA	NA	TRBV10-1	TRBJ2-1	15	CASSEGGGSWNEQFF	TGCGCCAGCAGTGAGGGGGGCGGTAGCTGGAATGAGCAGTTCTTC
NA	NA	TRBV18	TRBJ1-1	17	CASSPTGTHNKNTEAFF	TGTGCCAGCTCACCTACCGGGACTCACAATAAGAACACTGAAGCTTTCTTT
NA	TRBD1	TRBV11-2	TRBJ2-7	17	CASSTPRFGTGDYEQYF	TGTGCCAGCAGCACCCCCCGGTTTGGGACAGGGGACTACGAGCAGTACTTC
NA	TRBD1	TRBV6-5	TRBJ1-3	14	CASRRTGVGNTIYF	TGTGCCAGCAGACGGACAGGGGTCGGAAACACCATATATTTT
NA	TRBD1	TRBV5-1	TRBJ1-5	17	CASSPGTVSGSNQPQHF	TGCGCCAGCAGCCCAGGGACAGTATCGGGGAGCAATCAGCCCCAGCATTTT
few	NA	TRBV18	TRBJ1-4	12	CASSQDQGKLFF	TGTGCCAGCTCACAGGATCAGGGAAAACTGTTTTTT
NA	NA	TRBV28	TRBJ2-6	18	CASRPGRGGDSGANVLTF	TGTGCCAGCAGGCCCGGGCGCGGTGGGGACTCTGGGGCCAACGTCCTGACTTTC
NA	TRBD1	TRBV2	TRBJ2-7	15	CASSEEGQGGDEQYF	TGTGCCAGCAGTGAGGAGGGACAGGGAGGCGACGAGCAGTACTTC
NA	NA	TRBV11-1	TRBJ2-7	13	CASSLGQNFVEYF	TGTGCCAGCAGCTTAGGTCAGAATTTCGTGGAGTACTTC
NA	NA	TRBV7-9	TRBJ1-4	16	CASSKPPQGTNEKLFF	TGTGCCAGCAGCAAGCCCCCGCAGGGGACTAATGAAAAACTGTTTTTT
NA	NA	TRBV9	TRBJ1-2	15	CASSLSSRDIYGYTF	TGTGCCAGCAGCTTATCTTCCCGGGACATTTATGGCTACACCTTC
NA	TRBD2	TRBV11-3	TRBJ2-1	17	CASSLGPSGRYNNEQFF	TGTGCCAGCAGCTTAGGCCCTAGCGGGAGGTACAACAATGAGCAGTTCTTC
NA	NA	TRBV7-2	TRBJ2-7	13	CASSLMRDYEQYF	TGTGCCAGCAGCTTAATGAGAGACTACGAGCAGTACTTC
NA	NA	TRBV7-3	TRBJ2-7	13	CASSFWGGHEQYF	TGTGCCAGCAGCTTTTGGGGGGGCCACGAGCAGTACTTC
NA	TRBD2	TRBV5-1	TRBJ2-7	15	CASSLVASGLYEQYF	TGCGCCAGCAGCTTGGTGGCTAGCGGGCTCTACGAGCAGTACTTC